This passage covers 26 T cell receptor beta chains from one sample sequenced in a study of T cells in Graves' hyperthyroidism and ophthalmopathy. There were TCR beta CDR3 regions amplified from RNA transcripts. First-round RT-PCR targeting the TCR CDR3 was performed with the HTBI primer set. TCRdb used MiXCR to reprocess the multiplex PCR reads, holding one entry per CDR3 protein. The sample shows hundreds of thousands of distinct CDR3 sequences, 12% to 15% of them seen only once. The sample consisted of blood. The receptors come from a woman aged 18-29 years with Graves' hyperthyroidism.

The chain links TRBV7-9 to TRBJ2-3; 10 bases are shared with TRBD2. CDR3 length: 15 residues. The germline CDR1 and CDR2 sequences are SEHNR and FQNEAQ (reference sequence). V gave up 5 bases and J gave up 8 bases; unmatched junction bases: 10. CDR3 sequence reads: CASSPRQSGRATQYF. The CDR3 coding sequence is TGTGCCAGCAGCCCGCGGCAGAGCGGGAGGGCTACGCAGTATTTT.

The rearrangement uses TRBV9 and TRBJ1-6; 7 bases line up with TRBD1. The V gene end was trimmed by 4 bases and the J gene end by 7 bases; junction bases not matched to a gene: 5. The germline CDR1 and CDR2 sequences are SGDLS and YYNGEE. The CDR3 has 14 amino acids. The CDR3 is CASSTGTVNSPLHF. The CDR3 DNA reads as TGTGCCAGCAGCACAGGGACAGTAAATTCACCCCTCCACTTT.

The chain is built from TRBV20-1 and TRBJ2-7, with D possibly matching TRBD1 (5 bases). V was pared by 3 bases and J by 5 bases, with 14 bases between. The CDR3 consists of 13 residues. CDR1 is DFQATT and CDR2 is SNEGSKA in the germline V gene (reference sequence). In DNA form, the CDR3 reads TGCAGTGCTAGGGGGCCCGCCAGGGACGAGCAGTACTTC. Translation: CSARGPARDEQYF.

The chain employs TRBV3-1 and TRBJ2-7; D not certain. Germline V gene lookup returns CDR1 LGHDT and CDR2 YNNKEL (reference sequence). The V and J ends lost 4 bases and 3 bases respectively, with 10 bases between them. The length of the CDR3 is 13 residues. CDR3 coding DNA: TGTGCCAGCAGCCCGCGTCTCCTCTACGAGCAGTACTTC. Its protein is CASSPRLLYEQYF.

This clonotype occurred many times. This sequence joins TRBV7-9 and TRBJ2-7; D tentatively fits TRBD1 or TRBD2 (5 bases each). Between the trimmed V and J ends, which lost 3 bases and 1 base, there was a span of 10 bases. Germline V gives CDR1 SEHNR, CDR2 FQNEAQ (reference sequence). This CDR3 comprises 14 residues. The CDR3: CASSFGGTSYEQYF. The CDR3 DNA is TGTGCCAGCAGCTTTGGGGGAACGTCCTACGAGCAGTACTTC.

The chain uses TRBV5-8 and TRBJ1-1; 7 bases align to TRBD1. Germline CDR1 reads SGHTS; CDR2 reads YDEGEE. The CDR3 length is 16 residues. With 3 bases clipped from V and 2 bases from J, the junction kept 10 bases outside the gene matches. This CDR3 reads CASSYKTGTVNTEAFF. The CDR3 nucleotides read TGTGCCAGCAGCTACAAGACAGGGACGGTTAACACTGAAGCTTTCTTT.

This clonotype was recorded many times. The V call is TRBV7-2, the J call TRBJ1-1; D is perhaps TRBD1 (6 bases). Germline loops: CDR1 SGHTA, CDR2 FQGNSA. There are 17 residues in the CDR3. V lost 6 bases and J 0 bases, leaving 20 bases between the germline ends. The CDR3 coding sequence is TGTGCCAGCAGACGTAGGGGGGGGGGGACGATGAACACTGAAGCTTTCTTT. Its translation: CASRRRGGGTMNTEAFF.

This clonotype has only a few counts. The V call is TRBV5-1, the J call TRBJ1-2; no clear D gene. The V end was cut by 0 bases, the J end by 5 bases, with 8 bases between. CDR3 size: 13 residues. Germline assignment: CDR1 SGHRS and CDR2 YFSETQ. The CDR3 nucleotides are TGCGCCAGCAGCTTGGATCCGGGATATGGCTACACCTTC. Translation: CASSLDPGYGYTF. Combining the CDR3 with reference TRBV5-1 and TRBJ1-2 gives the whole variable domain KAGVTQTPRYLIKTRGQQVTLSCSPISGHRSVSWYQQTPGQGLQFLFEYFSETQRNKGNFPGRFSGRQFSNSRSEMNVSTLELGDSALYLCASSLDPGYGYTFGSGTRLTVV.

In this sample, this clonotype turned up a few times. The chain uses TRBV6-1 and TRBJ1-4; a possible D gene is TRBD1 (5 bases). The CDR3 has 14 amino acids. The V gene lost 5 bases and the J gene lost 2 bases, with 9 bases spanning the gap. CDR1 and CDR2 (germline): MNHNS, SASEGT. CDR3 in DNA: TGTGCCAGCAGTCGACAGCTTACTAATGAAAAACTGTTTTTT. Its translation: CASSRQLTNEKLFF.

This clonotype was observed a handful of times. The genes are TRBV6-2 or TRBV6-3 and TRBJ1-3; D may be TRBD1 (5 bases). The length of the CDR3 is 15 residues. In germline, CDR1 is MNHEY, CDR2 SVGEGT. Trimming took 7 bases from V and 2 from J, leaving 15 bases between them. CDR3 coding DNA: TGTGCCAGCATTCCCGGCGGGACTGCTGGAAACACCATATATTTT. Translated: CASIPGGTAGNTIYF.

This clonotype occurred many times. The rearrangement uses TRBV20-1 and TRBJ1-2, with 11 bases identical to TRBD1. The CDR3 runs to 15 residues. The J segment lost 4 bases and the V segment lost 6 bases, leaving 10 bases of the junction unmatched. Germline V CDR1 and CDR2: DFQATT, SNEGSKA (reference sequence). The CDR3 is CSATSGQGAGYGYTF. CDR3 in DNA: TGCAGTGCCACCTCCGGACAGGGGGCAGGCTATGGCTACACCTTC.

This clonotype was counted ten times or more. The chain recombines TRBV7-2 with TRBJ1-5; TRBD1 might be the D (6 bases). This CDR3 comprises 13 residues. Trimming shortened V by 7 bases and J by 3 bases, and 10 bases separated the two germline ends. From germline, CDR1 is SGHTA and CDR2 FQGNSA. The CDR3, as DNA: TGTGCCAGCACAAGGGACATCAATCAGCCCCAGCATTTT. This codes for CASTRDINQPQHF.

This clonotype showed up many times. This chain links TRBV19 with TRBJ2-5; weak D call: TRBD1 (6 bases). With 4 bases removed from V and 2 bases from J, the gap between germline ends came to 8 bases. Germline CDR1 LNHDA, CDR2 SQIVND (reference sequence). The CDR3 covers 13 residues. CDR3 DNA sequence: TGTGCCAGTAGTACGGACAGACAAGAGACCCAGTACTTC. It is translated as CASSTDRQETQYF.

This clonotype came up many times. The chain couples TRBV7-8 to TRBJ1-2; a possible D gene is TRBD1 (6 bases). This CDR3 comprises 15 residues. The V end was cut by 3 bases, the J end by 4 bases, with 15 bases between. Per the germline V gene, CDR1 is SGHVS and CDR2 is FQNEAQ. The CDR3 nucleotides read TGTGCCAGCAGCTTGTTGACAGGCTCGGGCTATGGCTACACCTTC. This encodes CASSLLTGSGYGYTF.

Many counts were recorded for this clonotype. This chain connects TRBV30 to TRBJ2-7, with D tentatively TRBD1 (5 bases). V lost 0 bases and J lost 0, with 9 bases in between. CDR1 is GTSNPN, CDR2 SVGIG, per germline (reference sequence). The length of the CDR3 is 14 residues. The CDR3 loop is CAWSVNQGSYEQYF. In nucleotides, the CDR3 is TGTGCCTGGAGTGTAAATCAGGGCTCCTACGAGCAGTACTTC. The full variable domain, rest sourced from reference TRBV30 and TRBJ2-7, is SQTIHQWPATLVQPVGSPLSLECTVEGTSNPNLYWYRQAAGRGLQLLFYSVGIGQISSEVPQNLSASRPQDRQFILSSKKLLLSDSGFYLCAWSVNQGSYEQYFGPGTRLTVT.

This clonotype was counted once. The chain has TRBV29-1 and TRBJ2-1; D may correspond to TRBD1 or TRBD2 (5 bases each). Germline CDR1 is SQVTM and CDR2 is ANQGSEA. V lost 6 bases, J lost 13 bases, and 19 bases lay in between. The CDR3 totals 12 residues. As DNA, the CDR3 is TGCAGCGTAGAGGGGTGGACGGATCGACAGTTCTTC. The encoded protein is CSVEGWTDRQFF.

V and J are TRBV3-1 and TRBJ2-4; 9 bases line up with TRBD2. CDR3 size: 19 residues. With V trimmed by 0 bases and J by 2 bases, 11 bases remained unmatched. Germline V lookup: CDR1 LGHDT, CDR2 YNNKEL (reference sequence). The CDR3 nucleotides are TGTGCCAGCAGCCAAGAGGGGGAAAGCGGGAGGCAGACCAAAAACATTCAGTACTTC. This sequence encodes CASSQEGESGRQTKNIQYF.

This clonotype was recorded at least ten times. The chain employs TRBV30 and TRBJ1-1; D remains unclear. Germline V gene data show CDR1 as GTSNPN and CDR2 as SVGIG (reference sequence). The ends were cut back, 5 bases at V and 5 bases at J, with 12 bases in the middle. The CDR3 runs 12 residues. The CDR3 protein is CAWGSSRTEAFF. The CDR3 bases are TGTGCCTGGGGGTCCTCCAGAACTGAAGCTTTCTTT.

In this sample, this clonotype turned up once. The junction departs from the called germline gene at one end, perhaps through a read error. CDR3 sequence (DNA): TGTGCCAGCAGTTTATCTACAGGGGTTCGAGGCGAGAACCAGTACTTC. It translates to CASSLSTGVRGENQYF. The chain employs TRBV27 and TRBJ2-5; the match to TRBD1 covers 7 bases. Germline values: CDR1 MNHEY, CDR2 SMNVEV (reference sequence). The CDR3 is 16 residues long.

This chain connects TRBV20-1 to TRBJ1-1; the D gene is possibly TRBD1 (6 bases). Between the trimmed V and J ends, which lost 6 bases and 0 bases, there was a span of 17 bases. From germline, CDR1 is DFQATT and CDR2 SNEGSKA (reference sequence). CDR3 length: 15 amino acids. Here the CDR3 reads CSAPAHGGLNTEAFF. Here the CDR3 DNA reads TGCAGTGCCCCAGCCCATGGGGGGCTGAACACTGAAGCTTTCTTT.

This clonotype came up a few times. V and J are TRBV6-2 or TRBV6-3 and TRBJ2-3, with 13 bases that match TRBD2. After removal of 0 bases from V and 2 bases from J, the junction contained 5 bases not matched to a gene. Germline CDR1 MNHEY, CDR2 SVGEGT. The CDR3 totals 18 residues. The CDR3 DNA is TGTGCCAGCAGTTACTCGGTGGGACTAGCGGGGTCCACAGATACGCAGTATTTT. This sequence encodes CASSYSVGLAGSTDTQYF.

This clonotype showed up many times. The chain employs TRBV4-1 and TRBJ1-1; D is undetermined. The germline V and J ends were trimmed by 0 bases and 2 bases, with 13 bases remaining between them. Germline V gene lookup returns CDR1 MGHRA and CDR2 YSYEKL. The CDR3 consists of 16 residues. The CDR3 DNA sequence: TGCGCCAGCAGCCAAGATCGCGGTCTCCCCAACACTGAAGCTTTCTTT. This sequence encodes CASSQDRGLPNTEAFF.

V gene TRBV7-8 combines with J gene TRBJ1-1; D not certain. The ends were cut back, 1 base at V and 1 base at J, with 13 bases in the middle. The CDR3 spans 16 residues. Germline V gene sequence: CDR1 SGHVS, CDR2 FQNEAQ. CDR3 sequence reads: CASSLGFGVENTEAFF. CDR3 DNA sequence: TGTGCCAGCAGCTTAGGGTTTGGGGTGGAGAACACTGAAGCTTTCTTT.

The CDR3 spells CASSFRQGEQYF. In nucleotides, the CDR3 is TGTGCCAGCAGTTTTAGACAGGGCGAGCAGTACTTC. The chain is built from TRBV7-2 and TRBJ2-7, with 7 bases fitting TRBD1. CDR3 size: 12 residues. After removal of 6 bases from V and 6 bases from J, the junction contained 5 bases not matched to a gene. Germline lookup yields CDR1 SGHTA and CDR2 FQGNSA.

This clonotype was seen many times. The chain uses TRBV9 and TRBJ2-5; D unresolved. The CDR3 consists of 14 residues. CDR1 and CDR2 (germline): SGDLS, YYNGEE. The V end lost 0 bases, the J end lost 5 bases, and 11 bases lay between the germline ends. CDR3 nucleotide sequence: TGTGCCAGCAGCGTAGGTAGTCGCGCTGAGACCCAGTACTTC. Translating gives CASSVGSRAETQYF.

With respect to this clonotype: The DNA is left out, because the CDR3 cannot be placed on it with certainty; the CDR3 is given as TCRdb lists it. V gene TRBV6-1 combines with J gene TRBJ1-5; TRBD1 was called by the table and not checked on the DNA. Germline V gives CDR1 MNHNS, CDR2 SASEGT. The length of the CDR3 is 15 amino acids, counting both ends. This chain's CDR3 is CASILDRVSNQPQHF.